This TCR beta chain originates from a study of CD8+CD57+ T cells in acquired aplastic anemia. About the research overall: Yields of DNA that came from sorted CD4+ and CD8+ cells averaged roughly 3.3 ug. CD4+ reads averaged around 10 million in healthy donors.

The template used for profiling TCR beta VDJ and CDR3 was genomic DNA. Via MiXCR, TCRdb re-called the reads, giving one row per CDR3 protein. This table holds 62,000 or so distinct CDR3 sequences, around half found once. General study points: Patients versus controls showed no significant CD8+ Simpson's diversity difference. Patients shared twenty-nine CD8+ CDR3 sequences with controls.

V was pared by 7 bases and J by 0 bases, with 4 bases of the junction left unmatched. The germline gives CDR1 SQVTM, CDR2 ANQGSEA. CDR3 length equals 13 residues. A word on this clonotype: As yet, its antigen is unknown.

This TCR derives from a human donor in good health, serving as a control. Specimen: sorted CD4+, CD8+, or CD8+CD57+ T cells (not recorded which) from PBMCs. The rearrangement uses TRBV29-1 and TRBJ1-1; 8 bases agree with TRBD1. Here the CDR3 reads CSASGQVNTEAFF. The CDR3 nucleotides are TGCAGCGCATCGGGACAGGTGAACACTGAAGCTTTCTTT.